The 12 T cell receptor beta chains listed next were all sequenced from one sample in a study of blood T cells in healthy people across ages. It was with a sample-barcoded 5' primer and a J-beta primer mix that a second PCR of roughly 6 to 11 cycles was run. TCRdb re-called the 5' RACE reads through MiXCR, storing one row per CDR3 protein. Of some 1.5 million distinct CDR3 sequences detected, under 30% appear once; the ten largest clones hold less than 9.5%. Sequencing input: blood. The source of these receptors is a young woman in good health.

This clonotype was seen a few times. The DNA of the CDR3 is TGTGCCAGCAGCCCCGCCGCCCGGGGGCAGCCCCAGCATTTT. Translation: CASSPAARGQPQHF. J is TRBJ1-5 and V is TRBV6-2 or TRBV6-3; D perhaps matches TRBD1 (5 bases). Germline V CDR1 and CDR2: MNHEY, SVGEGT. This CDR3 has 14 residues. V was shortened by 6 bases and J by 7 bases, with 16 bases between the two germline ends.

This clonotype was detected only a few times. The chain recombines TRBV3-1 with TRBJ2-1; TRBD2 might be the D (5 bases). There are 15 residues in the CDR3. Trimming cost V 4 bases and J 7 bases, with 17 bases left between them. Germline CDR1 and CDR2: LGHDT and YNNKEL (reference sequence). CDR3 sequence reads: CASSPRTLMGNEQFF. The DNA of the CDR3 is TGTGCCAGCAGCCCGCGGACTCTAATGGGGAATGAGCAGTTCTTC.

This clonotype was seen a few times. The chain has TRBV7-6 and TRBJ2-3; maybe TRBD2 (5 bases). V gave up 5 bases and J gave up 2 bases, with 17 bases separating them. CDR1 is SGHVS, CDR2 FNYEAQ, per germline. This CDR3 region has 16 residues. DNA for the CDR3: TGTGCCAGCAGCCCACAAGCGGCCACGTACACAGATACGCAGTATTTT. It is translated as CASSPQAATYTDTQYF.

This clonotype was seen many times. The CDR3 is CASSVEGRTQETQYF. CDR3 DNA: TGTGCCAGCAGCGTAGAGGGCAGGACCCAAGAGACCCAGTACTTC. This rearrangement joins TRBV9 to TRBJ2-5, with D uncertain. Germline CDR1 and CDR2: SGDLS and YYNGEE. CDR3 length: 15 amino acids. Trimming shortened V by 0 bases and J by 1 base, and 10 bases separated the two germline ends.

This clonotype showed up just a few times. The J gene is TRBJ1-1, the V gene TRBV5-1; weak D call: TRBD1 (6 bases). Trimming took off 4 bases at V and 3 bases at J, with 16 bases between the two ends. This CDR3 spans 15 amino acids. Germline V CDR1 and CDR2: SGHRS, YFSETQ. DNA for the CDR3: TGCGCCAGCAGCCCGGACAGCCCTAGAGACACTGAAGCTTTCTTT. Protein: CASSPDSPRDTEAFF.

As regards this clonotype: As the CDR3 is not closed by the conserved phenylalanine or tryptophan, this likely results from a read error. CDR3 DNA sequence: TGCAGTGCTAGAGTTACGGTCAGTGAGCAGTTCTGC. It specifies CSARVTVSEQFC. This chain connects TRBV20-1 to TRBJ2-1; D not certain. V was cut by 1 base and J by 9 bases, with 10 bases left in between. CDR3 length: 12 residues. The germline V gene has CDR1 DFQATT and CDR2 SNEGSKA (reference sequence).

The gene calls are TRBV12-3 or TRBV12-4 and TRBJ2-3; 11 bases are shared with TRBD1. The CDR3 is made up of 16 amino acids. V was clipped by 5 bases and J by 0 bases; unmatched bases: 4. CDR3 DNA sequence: TGTGCCAGCAGTGGGACAGGGGGACTTAGCACAGATACGCAGTATTTT. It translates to CASSGTGGLSTDTQYF.

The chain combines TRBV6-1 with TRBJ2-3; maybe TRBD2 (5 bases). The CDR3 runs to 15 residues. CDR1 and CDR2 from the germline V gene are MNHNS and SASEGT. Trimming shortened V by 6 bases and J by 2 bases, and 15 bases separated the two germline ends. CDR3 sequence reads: CASSEPRGFTDTQYF. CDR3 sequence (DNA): TGTGCCAGCAGCGAACCACGGGGATTCACAGATACGCAGTATTTT.

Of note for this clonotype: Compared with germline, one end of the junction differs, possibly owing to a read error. The CDR3 DNA sequence: TGCAGCGCTAGTTATCCGGGGTCCAGGGGCAATGAGCAGTTCTTC. This translates into CSASYPGSRGNEQFF. The chain is built from TRBV20-1 and TRBJ2-1; a possible D gene is TRBD1 (6 bases). The CDR3 runs to 15 residues. CDR1 and CDR2 from the germline V gene are DFQATT and SNEGSKA (reference sequence).

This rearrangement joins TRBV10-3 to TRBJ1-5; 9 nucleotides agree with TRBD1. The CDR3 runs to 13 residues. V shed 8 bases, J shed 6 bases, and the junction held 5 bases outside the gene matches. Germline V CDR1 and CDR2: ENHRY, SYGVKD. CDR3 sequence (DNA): TGTGCCATCGGCGGGGACAGGGTTCAGCCCCAGCATTTT. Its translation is CAIGGDRVQPQHF.

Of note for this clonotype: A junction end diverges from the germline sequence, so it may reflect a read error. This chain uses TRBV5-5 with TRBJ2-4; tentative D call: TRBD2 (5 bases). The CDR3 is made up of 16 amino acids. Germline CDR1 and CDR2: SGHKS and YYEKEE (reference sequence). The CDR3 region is CASSLDGVQAKSIQYF. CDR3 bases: TGTGCCAGCAGCTTGGACGGGGTTCAAGCCAAAAGCATTCAGTACTTC.

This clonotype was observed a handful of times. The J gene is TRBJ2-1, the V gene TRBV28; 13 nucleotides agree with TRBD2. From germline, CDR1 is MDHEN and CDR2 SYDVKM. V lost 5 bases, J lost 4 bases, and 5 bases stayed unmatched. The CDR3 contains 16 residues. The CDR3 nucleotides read TGTGCCAGCAGTACATGGGGACTAGCGGGATACAATGAGCAGTTCTTC. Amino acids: CASSTWGLAGYNEQFF.